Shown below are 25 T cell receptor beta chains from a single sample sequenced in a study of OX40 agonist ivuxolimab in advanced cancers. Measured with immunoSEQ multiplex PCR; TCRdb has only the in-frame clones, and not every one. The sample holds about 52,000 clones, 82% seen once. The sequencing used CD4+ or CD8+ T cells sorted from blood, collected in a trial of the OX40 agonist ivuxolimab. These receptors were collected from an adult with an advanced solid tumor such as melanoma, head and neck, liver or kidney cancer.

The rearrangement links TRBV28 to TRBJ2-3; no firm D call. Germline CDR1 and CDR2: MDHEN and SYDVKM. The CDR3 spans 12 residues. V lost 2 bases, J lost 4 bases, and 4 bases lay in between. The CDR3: CASSLSADTQYF. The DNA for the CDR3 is TGTGCCAGCAGTTTAAGCGCAGATACGCAGTATTTT.

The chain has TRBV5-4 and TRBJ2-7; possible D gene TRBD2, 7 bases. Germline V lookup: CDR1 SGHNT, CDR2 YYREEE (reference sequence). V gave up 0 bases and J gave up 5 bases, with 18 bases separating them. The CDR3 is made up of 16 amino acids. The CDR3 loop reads CASSLVGGAERNEQYF. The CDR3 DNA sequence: TGTGCCAGCAGCTTGGTAGGGGGGGCCGAAAGGAACGAGCAGTACTTC.

The CDR3 spells CASSQVRAGPSTDTQYF. DNA of the CDR3: TGTGCCAGCAGCCAAGTGCGTGCAGGACCAAGCACAGATACGCAGTATTTT. The chain combines TRBV4-2 with TRBJ2-3, with D hard to call. The CDR3 totals 17 residues. Germline CDR1 is LGHNA and CDR2 is YNFKEQ. V shed 1 base and J shed 0 bases, with 14 bases lying between them.

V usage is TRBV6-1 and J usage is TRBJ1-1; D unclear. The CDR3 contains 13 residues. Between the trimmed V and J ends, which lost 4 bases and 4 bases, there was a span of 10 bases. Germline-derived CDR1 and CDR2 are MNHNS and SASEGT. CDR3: CASSARRSTEAFF. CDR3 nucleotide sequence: TGTGCCAGCAGTGCCCGGCGGTCCACTGAAGCTTTCTTT.

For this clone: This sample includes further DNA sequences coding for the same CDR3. CDR3 amino acids: CASSRQGATNEKLFF. The DNA for the CDR3 is TGTGCCAGCAGCCGTCAGGGGGCAACTAATGAAAAACTGTTTTTT. The V call is TRBV5-4, the J call TRBJ1-4, with 7 bases aligning to TRBD1. The junction had 3 bases not matched to a gene; V was cut back by 4 bases and J by 0 bases. Germline loops: CDR1 SGHNT, CDR2 YYREEE (reference sequence). The CDR3 covers 15 residues.

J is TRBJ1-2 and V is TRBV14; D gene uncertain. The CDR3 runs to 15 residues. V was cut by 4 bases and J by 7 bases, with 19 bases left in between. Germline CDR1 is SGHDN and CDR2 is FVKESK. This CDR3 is CASSPFAAITGGYTF. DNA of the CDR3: TGTGCCAGCAGCCCTTTTGCCGCCATTACGGGTGGCTACACCTTC.

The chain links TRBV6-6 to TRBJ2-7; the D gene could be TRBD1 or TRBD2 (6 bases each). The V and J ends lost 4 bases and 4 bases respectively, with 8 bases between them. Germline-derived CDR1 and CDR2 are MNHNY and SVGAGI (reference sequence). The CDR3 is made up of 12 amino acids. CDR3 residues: CASSLGGYEQYF. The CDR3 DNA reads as TGTGCCAGCAGTTTAGGGGGGTACGAGCAGTACTTC.

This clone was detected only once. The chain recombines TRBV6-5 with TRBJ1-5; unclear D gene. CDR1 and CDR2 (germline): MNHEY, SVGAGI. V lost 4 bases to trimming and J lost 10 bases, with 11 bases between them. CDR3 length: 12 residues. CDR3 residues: CASSSGLGPQHF. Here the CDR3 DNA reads TGTGCCAGCAGTTCGGGATTGGGCCCCCAGCATTTT.

The CDR3 DNA follows: TGTGCCAGCTCACCAATGGGTGACACTGAAGCTTTCTTT. Translated, it gives CASSPMGDTEAFF. V gene TRBV18 combines with J gene TRBJ1-1, with no clear D. The CDR3 is 13 amino acids. V was cut by 2 bases and J by 3 bases, with 7 bases left in between. Germline lookup yields CDR1 KGHSH and CDR2 LQKENI.

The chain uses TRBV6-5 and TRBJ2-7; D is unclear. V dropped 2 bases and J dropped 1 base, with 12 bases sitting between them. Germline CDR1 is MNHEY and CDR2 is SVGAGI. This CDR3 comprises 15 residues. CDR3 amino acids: CASSYPGQGSYEQYF. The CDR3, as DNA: TGTGCCAGCAGTTACCCGGGTCAAGGATCCTACGAGCAGTACTTC.

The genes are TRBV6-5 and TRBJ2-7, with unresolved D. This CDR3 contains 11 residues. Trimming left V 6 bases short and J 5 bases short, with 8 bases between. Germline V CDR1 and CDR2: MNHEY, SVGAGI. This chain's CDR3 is CASRIGDEQYF. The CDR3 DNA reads TGTGCCAGCAGGATCGGCGACGAGCAGTACTTC.

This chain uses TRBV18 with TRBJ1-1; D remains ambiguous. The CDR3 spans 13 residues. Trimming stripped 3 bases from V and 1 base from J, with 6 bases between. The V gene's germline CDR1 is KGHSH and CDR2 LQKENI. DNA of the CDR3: TGTGCCAGCTCACCCACGAGGAACACTGAAGCTTTCTTT. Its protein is CASSPTRNTEAFF.

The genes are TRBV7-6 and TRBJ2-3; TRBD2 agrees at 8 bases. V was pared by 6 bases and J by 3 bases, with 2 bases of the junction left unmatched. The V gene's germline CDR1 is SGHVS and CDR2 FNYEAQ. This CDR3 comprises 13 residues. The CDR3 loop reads CASRGLATDTQYF. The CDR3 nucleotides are TGTGCCAGCAGAGGACTAGCTACAGATACGCAGTATTTT.

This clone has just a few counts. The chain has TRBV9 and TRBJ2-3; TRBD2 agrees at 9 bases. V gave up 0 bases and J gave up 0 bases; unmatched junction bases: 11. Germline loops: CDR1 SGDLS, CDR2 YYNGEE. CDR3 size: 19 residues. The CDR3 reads CASSVEAGGPKRSTDTQYF. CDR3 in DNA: TGTGCCAGCAGCGTAGAGGCGGGGGGGCCGAAGAGGAGCACAGATACGCAGTATTTT. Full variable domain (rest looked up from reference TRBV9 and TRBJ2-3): DSGVTQTPKHLITATGQRVTLRCSPRSGDLSVYWYQQSLDQGLQFLIQYYNGEERAKGNILERFSAQQFPDLHSELNLSSLELGDSALYFCASSVEAGGPKRSTDTQYFGPGTRLTVL.

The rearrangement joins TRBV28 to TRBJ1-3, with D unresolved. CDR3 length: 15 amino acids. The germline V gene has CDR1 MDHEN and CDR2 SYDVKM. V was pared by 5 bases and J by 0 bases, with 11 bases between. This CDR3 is CASSPPGVSGNTIYF. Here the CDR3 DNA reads TGTGCCAGCAGTCCGCCGGGAGTCTCTGGAAACACCATATATTTT.

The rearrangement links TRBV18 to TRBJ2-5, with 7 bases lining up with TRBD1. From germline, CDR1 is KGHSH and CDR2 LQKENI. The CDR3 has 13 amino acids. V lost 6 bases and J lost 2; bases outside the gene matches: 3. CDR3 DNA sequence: TGTGCCAGCTCCACAGGGGAACAAGAGACCCAGTACTTC. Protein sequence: CASSTGEQETQYF.

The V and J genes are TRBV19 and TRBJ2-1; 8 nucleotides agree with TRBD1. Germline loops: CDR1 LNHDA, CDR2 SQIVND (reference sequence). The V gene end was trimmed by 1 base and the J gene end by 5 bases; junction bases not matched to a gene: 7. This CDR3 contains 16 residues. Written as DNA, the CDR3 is TGTGCCAGTAGTATAGGGTTTGGGACAGGAGACAATGAGCAGTTCTTC. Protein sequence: CASSIGFGTGDNEQFF. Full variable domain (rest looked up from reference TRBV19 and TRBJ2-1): DGGITQSPKYLFRKEGQNVTLSCEQNLNHDAMYWYRQDPGQGLRLIYYSQIVNDFQKGDIAEGYSVSREKKESFPLTVTSAQKNPTAFYLCASSIGFGTGDNEQFFGPGTRLTVL.

CDR3 residues: CASKPAGENTGELFF. The DNA of the CDR3 is TGTGCCAGCAAACCAGCGGGGGAGAACACCGGGGAGCTGTTTTTT. The chain employs TRBV9 and TRBJ2-2; 8 bases line up with TRBD2. The V gene's germline CDR1 is SGDLS and CDR2 YYNGEE. The CDR3 is made up of 15 amino acids. Germline trimming cut 6 bases from V and 1 base from J; bases unmatched to any gene: 5.

CDR3 residues: CASSQPQTGNTEAFF. DNA for the CDR3: TGTGCCAGCAGCCAGCCCCAAACAGGGAACACTGAAGCTTTCTTT. The V and J genes are TRBV4-2 and TRBJ1-1; tentatively, D is TRBD1 (5 bases). Germline values: CDR1 LGHNA, CDR2 YNFKEQ. Trimming took 3 bases from V and 1 from J, leaving 12 bases between them. The CDR3 loop spans 15 amino acids.

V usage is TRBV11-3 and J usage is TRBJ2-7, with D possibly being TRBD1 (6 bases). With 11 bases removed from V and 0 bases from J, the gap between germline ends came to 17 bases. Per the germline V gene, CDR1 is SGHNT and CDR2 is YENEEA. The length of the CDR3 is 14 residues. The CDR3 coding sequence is TGTGCCCCCACGGACAGAATACGCTCCTACGAGCAGTACTTC. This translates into CAPTDRIRSYEQYF.

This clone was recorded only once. In nucleotides, the CDR3 is TGTGCCAGCAGCTTGGGTAGCGGGGGTAACACCGGGGAGCTGTTTTTT. This codes for CASSLGSGGNTGELFF. This sequence joins TRBV5-4 and TRBJ2-2; 9 bases line up with TRBD2. This CDR3 region has 16 residues. J gave up 2 bases and V 0 bases, and 2 bases lay outside the gene matches. Per the germline V gene, CDR1 is SGHNT and CDR2 is YYREEE (reference sequence).

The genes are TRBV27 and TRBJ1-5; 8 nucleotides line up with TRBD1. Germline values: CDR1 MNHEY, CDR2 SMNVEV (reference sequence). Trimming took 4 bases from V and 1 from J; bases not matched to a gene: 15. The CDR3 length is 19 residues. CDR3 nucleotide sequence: TGTGCCAGCAGTTCCACGACAGGGGTGTTATTACGGAGCAATCAGCCCCAGCATTTT. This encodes CASSSTTGVLLRSNQPQHF.

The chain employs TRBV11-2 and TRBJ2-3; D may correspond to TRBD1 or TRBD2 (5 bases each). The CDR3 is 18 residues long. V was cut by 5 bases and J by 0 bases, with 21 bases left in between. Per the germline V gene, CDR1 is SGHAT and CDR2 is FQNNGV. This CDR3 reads CASSLTIRGPSSTDTQYF. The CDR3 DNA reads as TGTGCCAGCAGCCTTACAATACGGGGACCCTCTAGCACAGATACGCAGTATTTT.

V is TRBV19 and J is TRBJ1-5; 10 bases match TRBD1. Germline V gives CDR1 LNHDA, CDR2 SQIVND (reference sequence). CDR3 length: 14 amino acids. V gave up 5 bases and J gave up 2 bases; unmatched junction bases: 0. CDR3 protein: CASSGTGGNQPQHF. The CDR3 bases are TGTGCCAGTAGTGGGACAGGGGGCAATCAGCCCCAGCATTTT. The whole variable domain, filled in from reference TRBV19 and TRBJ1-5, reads DGGITQSPKYLFRKEGQNVTLSCEQNLNHDAMYWYRQDPGQGLRLIYYSQIVNDFQKGDIAEGYSVSREKKESFPLTVTSAQKNPTAFYLCASSGTGGNQPQHFGDGTRLSIL.

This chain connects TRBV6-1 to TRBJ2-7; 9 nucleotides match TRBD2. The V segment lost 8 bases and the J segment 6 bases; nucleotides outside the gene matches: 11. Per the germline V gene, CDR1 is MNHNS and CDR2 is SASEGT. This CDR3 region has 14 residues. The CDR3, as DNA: TGTGCCAGCCCTGGGGGGCTAGCGGGGCTCGAGCAGTACTTC. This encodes CASPGGLAGLEQYF.